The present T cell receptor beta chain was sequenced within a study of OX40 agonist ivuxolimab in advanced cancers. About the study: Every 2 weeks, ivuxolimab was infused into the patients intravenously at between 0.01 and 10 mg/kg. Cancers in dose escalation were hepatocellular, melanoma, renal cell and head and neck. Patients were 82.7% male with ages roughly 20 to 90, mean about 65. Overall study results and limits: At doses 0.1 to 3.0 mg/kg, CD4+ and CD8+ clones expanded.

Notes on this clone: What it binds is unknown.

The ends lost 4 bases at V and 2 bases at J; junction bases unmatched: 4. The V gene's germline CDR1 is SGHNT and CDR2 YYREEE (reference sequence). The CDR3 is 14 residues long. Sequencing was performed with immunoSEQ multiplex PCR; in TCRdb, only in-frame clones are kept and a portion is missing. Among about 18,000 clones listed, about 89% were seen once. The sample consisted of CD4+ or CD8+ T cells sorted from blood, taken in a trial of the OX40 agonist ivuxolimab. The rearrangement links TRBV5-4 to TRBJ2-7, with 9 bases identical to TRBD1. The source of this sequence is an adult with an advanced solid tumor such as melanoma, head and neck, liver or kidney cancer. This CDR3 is CASSPWTGAYEQYF. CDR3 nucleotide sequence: TGTGCCAGCAGCCCATGGACAGGGGCCTACGAGCAGTACTTC.